Listed below are T cell receptor beta chains from one sample, sequenced in a study of blood T cell repertoires in COVID-19. Using immunoSEQ multiplex PCR, the repertoire was profiled, and TCRdb retains in-frame clones only, with some absent. The sample consists of about 260,000 clones, around 88% of them appearing once. The sample was PBMCs or T cells enriched from blood (not recorded which). The receptors come from a woman between 50 and 59 years old who had recovered from COVID-19. Both conserved end residues are part of each CDR3. Fields, in order: CDR3 protein, CDR3 DNA, D gene, J gene, V gene, clone size. D genes are given only for firm matches. Size values are once, few and many counts, or a class for expanded clones, and some rows have none.

cdr3_aa: CAISETGGRETQYF
cdr3_nt: TGTGCCATCAGTGAAACAGGGGGCAGGGAGACCCAGTACTTC
d_call: TRBD1
j_call: TRBJ2-5
v_call: TRBV10-3
clone_size: NA

cdr3_aa: CASSSDFSTSGSFPRSYEQYF
cdr3_nt: TGTGCCAGCAGCAGCGACTTCTCTACTAGCGGGAGTTTCCCCCGCTCCTACGAGCAGTACTTC
d_call: TRBD2
j_call: TRBJ2-7
v_call: TRBV14
clone_size: once

cdr3_aa: CASSLEGANYEQYF
cdr3_nt: TGCGCCAGCAGCTTGGAGGGGGCGAACTACGAGCAGTACTTC
d_call: TRBD1
j_call: TRBJ2-7
v_call: TRBV5-1
clone_size: NA

cdr3_aa: CAWETGTKQFF
cdr3_nt: TGTGCCTGGGAAACCGGGACTAAGCAGTTCTTC
d_call: TRBD2
j_call: TRBJ2-1
v_call: TRBV30
clone_size: once

cdr3_aa: CASSESGGASEKLFF
cdr3_nt: TGTGCCAGCAGTGAATCGGGTGGGGCTAGTGAAAAACTGTTTTTT
d_call: NA
j_call: TRBJ1-4
v_call: TRBV28
clone_size: NA

cdr3_aa: CASSYSRDYSTDTQYF
cdr3_nt: TGTGCCAGCAGTTACTCCCGGGACTACAGCACAGATACGCAGTATTTT
d_call: TRBD2
j_call: TRBJ2-3
v_call: TRBV6-2/TRBV6-3
clone_size: NA

cdr3_aa: CASSSSGASGNNEQFF
cdr3_nt: TGTGCCAGCAGTTCCTCGGGTGCTAGCGGAAACAATGAGCAGTTCTTC
d_call: TRBD2
j_call: TRBJ2-1
v_call: TRBV6-5
clone_size: NA

cdr3_aa: CASSQLAQSSYEQYF
cdr3_nt: TGCGCCAGCAGCCAACTAGCGCAGAGCTCCTACGAGCAGTACTTC
d_call: NA
j_call: TRBJ2-7
v_call: TRBV4-1
clone_size: NA

cdr3_aa: CASSLVGDSYEQYF
cdr3_nt: TGCGCCAGCAGCTTGGTAGGGGACAGCTACGAGCAGTACTTC
d_call: TRBD1
j_call: TRBJ2-7
v_call: TRBV5-1
clone_size: NA

cdr3_aa: CASSPSGRAEAFF
cdr3_nt: TGTGCCAGCAGCCCTAGCGGTAGGGCTGAAGCTTTCTTT
d_call: NA
j_call: TRBJ1-1
v_call: TRBV7-9
clone_size: NA

cdr3_aa: CASSNTGKSPLHF
cdr3_nt: TGTGCCAGCAGCAACACAGGGAAATCACCCCTCCACTTT
d_call: NA
j_call: TRBJ1-6
v_call: TRBV6-5
clone_size: NA

cdr3_aa: CASSLAWGATNEKLFF
cdr3_nt: TGTGCCAGCAGCTTGGCGTGGGGGGCAACTAATGAAAAACTGTTTTTT
d_call: NA
j_call: TRBJ1-4
v_call: TRBV11-2
clone_size: NA

cdr3_aa: CASHRTVGANYGYTF
cdr3_nt: TGTGCCAGCCATAGGACAGTAGGGGCCAACTATGGCTACACCTTC
d_call: NA
j_call: TRBJ1-2
v_call: TRBV6-5
clone_size: NA

cdr3_aa: CASQNRGNSPLHF
cdr3_nt: TGTGCCAGTCAGAACAGGGGTAATTCACCCCTCCACTTT
d_call: TRBD1
j_call: TRBJ1-6
v_call: TRBV30
clone_size: NA

cdr3_aa: CASSDSAGPYEQYF
cdr3_nt: TGTGCCAGCAGTGACTCAGCGGGTCCCTACGAGCAGTACTTC
d_call: NA
j_call: TRBJ2-7
v_call: TRBV6-4
clone_size: NA

cdr3_aa: CASVHSGQVGSPLHF
cdr3_nt: TGTGCCAGCGTCCATTCGGGACAGGTCGGTTCACCCCTCCACTTT
d_call: TRBD1
j_call: TRBJ1-6
v_call: TRBV9
clone_size: NA

cdr3_aa: CASSFSSGNPGGYEQYF
cdr3_nt: TGTGCCAGCAGCTTTTCTAGCGGGAATCCAGGAGGCTACGAGCAGTACTTC
d_call: TRBD2
j_call: TRBJ2-7
v_call: TRBV7-9
clone_size: many

cdr3_aa: CASSPLQMGTAGNTEAFF
cdr3_nt: TGTGCCAGCTCACCGCTACAAATGGGGACAGCTGGGAACACTGAAGCTTTCTTT
d_call: TRBD1
j_call: TRBJ1-1
v_call: TRBV18
clone_size: NA

cdr3_aa: CASSLSRGNNSPLHF
cdr3_nt: TGTGCCAGCAGCTTGTCCAGGGGGAATAATTCACCCCTCCACTTT
d_call: TRBD1
j_call: TRBJ1-6
v_call: TRBV7-2
clone_size: NA

cdr3_aa: CASSFQAGVLGAYNEQFF
cdr3_nt: TGTGCCAGCAGCTTCCAAGCGGGAGTTTTAGGGGCCTACAATGAGCAGTTCTTC
d_call: TRBD2
j_call: TRBJ2-1
v_call: TRBV5-6
clone_size: NA

cdr3_aa: CASNRPGLDSYTQYF
cdr3_nt: TGTGCCAGCAATAGACCGGGACTAGATTCGTATACGCAGTATTTT
d_call: TRBD2
j_call: TRBJ2-3
v_call: TRBV19
clone_size: many

cdr3_aa: CAWTRGGAAWGYGYTF
cdr3_nt: TGTGCCTGGACCCGGGGGGGGGCTGCCTGGGGTTATGGCTACACCTTC
d_call: NA
j_call: TRBJ1-2
v_call: TRBV30
clone_size: NA

cdr3_aa: CAAVAVVFNEQFF
cdr3_nt: TGTGCGGCCGTAGCGGTTGTTTTCAATGAGCAGTTCTTC
d_call: NA
j_call: TRBJ2-1
v_call: TRBV30
clone_size: NA

cdr3_aa: CAWTRGAPAFF
cdr3_nt: TGTGCCTGGACGAGAGGAGCTCCAGCTTTCTTT
d_call: NA
j_call: TRBJ1-1
v_call: TRBV30
clone_size: NA

cdr3_aa: CAISEGLAGDEQYF
cdr3_nt: TGTGCCATCAGTGAGGGGCTAGCGGGAGACGAGCAGTACTTC
d_call: TRBD2
j_call: TRBJ2-7
v_call: TRBV10-3
clone_size: NA

cdr3_aa: CASSQTLGQEFTRGYSPLHF
cdr3_nt: TGCGCCAGCAGCCAGACACTGGGACAGGAGTTCACAAGGGGGTATTCACCCCTCCACTTT
d_call: TRBD1
j_call: TRBJ1-6
v_call: TRBV4-1
clone_size: NA

cdr3_aa: CASSLDRGGETQYF
cdr3_nt: TGTGCCAGCAGCTTGGACAGGGGAGGAGAGACCCAGTACTTC
d_call: TRBD1
j_call: TRBJ2-5
v_call: TRBV9
clone_size: NA

cdr3_aa: CASSQDPQGPDEQYF
cdr3_nt: TGCGCCAGCAGCCAAGATCCCCAGGGCCCTGATGAGCAGTACTTC
d_call: NA
j_call: TRBJ2-7
v_call: TRBV4-1
clone_size: NA

cdr3_aa: CASSNGQAENSPLHF
cdr3_nt: TGTGCTAGCAGCAATGGACAGGCGGAGAATTCACCCCTCCACTTT
d_call: TRBD1
j_call: TRBJ1-6
v_call: TRBV7-7
clone_size: NA

cdr3_aa: CATSRDGGVQDTEAFF
cdr3_nt: TGTGCCACCAGCAGAGATGGCGGGGTTCAGGACACTGAAGCTTTCTTT
d_call: NA
j_call: TRBJ1-1
v_call: TRBV15
clone_size: once

cdr3_aa: CASSSGTPHTDTQYF
cdr3_nt: TGCGCCAGCAGCTCAGGGACTCCCCACACAGATACGCAGTATTTT
d_call: NA
j_call: TRBJ2-3
v_call: TRBV5-1
clone_size: NA

cdr3_aa: CASRRQGRNQPQHF
cdr3_nt: TGTGCCAGCAGGCGACAGGGGCGAAATCAGCCCCAGCATTTT
d_call: TRBD1
j_call: TRBJ1-5
v_call: TRBV6-5
clone_size: NA

cdr3_aa: CASLRGCNQPQHF
cdr3_nt: TGTGCCAGCTTAAGGGGGTGCAATCAGCCCCAGCATTTT
d_call: NA
j_call: TRBJ1-5
v_call: TRBV6-4
clone_size: NA

cdr3_aa: CASSFRPGGVEQYF
cdr3_nt: TGTGCCAGCAGCTTTAGGCCAGGAGGGGTCGAGCAGTACTTC
d_call: NA
j_call: TRBJ2-7
v_call: TRBV7-2
clone_size: once

cdr3_aa: CASSFSPGGALSTLFF
cdr3_nt: TGTGCCAGCAGCTTCAGCCCAGGGGGCGCATTAAGTACGTTGTTCTTC
d_call: TRBD1
j_call: TRBJ2-1
v_call: TRBV7-2
clone_size: once

cdr3_aa: CASSPAGNKNIQYF
cdr3_nt: TGCGCCAGCAGCCCCGCGGGGAACAAAAACATTCAGTACTTC
d_call: NA
j_call: TRBJ2-4
v_call: TRBV4-1
clone_size: NA

cdr3_aa: CASSFNLLEQYF
cdr3_nt: TGCGCCAGCAGCTTCAACTTGCTCGAGCAGTACTTC
d_call: NA
j_call: TRBJ2-7
v_call: TRBV5-1
clone_size: NA

cdr3_aa: CASSPGQGYNEKLFF
cdr3_nt: TGTGCCAGCAGCCCCGGACAGGGCTATAATGAAAAACTGTTTTTT
d_call: TRBD1
j_call: TRBJ1-4
v_call: TRBV7-2
clone_size: once

cdr3_aa: CASSIRLRANTEAFF
cdr3_nt: TGTGCCAGTAGTATAAGGTTGAGGGCGAACACTGAAGCTTTCTTT
d_call: NA
j_call: TRBJ1-1
v_call: TRBV19
clone_size: NA

cdr3_aa: CASSSQGSNYGYTF
cdr3_nt: TGTGCCAGCAGCTCACAGGGTTCGAACTATGGCTACACCTTC
d_call: NA
j_call: TRBJ1-2
v_call: TRBV5-5
clone_size: NA